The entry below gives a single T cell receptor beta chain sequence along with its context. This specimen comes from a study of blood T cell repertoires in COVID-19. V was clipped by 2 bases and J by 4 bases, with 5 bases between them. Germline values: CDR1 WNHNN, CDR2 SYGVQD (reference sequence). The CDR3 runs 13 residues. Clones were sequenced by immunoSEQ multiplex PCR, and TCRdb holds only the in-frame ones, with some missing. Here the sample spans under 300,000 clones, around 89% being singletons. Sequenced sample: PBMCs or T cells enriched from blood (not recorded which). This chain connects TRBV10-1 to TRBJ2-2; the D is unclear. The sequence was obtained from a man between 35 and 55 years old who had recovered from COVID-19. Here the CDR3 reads CASSETSTGELFF. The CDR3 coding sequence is TGCGCCAGCAGTGAGACGAGCACCGGGGAGCTGTTTTTT.